The clone carrying this TCR beta chain was seen just once. The data derive from a study of blood T cell repertoires in COVID-19. Seattle patients were enrolled while actively infected and followed longitudinally. The CDR3 runs 13 residues. Germline V gene data show CDR1 as KGHSH and CDR2 as LQKENI. Trimming removed 0 bases at V and 8 bases at J, with 10 bases between. In the original workflow: Amplification from reference gene primers served as the basis for estimated nucleated cell counts. Libraries were prepared by immunoSEQ multiplex PCR; TCRdb keeps only in-frame clonotypes and omits some of them. For V, J and clone size, that table is used; D and trimming come from the DNA. The sample lists some 320,000 clones; roughly 91% were seen once.

Sequenced sample: peripheral blood. The receptor comes from a young woman with COVID-19, enrolled during active disease. V gene TRBV18 combines with J gene TRBJ1-2; possible D gene TRBD1, 5 bases. The DNA for the CDR3 is TGTGCCAGCTCACCACCAGGGGAACGGGGCTACACCTTC. Protein sequence: CASSPPGERGYTF.